These 19 T cell receptor beta chains were sequenced from one sample in a study of T-cell reconstitution after alpha-beta-depleted transplantation in children. Researchers prepared the TCRbeta library using unique molecular identifiers, the study reports. TCRdb fed the PCR reads into MiXCR, producing one record per CDR3 protein. The table includes 450,000 to 550,000 distinct CDR3 sequences, 11% detected once. Sequences were derived from PBMCs, mostly from graft donor cells, sampled 180 days after TCRalphabeta/CD19-depleted stem cell transplant. These receptors all stem from a female patient aged 2-10 years who had a stem cell transplant for aplastic anemia, so the T cells may come from the graft donor.

The chain employs TRBV10-3 and TRBJ2-5; the match to TRBD2 covers 12 bases. The length of the CDR3 is 13 residues. Germline loops: CDR1 ENHRY, CDR2 SYGVKD. V shed 10 bases, J shed 5 bases, and the junction held 5 bases outside the gene matches. The CDR3 DNA sequence: TGTGCCACCCTAGGACTAGCGGGGGAGACCCAGTACTTC. The encoded protein is CATLGLAGETQYF.

This clonotype was observed a handful of times. The chain couples TRBV12-3 or TRBV12-4 to TRBJ1-5; D unclear. V was clipped by 7 bases and J by 1 base, with 17 bases between them. The length of the CDR3 is 16 residues. The CDR3 is CASTLGRSWSNQPQHF. CDR3 in DNA: TGTGCCAGCACCTTAGGGCGGAGCTGGAGCAATCAGCCCCAGCATTTT.

The chain has TRBV24-1 and TRBJ2-1, with TRBD1 identical over 7 bases. V gave up 4 bases and J gave up 4 bases; unmatched junction bases: 3. The CDR3 is made up of 14 amino acids. Germline loops: CDR1 KGHDR, CDR2 SFDVKD. CDR3: CATSDPGQYNEQFF. CDR3 in DNA: TGTGCCACCAGTGACCCGGGACAGTACAATGAGCAGTTCTTC.

The chain recombines TRBV20-1 with TRBJ1-5, with D perhaps TRBD1 (6 bases). The CDR3 has 15 amino acids. Trimming left V 5 bases short and J 6 bases short, with 20 bases between. Germline CDR1 and CDR2: DFQATT and SNEGSKA (reference sequence). The CDR3 here is CSAESFRGGSQPQHF. The CDR3 region has the DNA TGCAGTGCTGAATCATTCAGGGGAGGTAGTCAGCCCCAGCATTTT.

V usage is TRBV3-1 and J usage is TRBJ1-5; 7 bases align to TRBD1. The CDR3 has 15 residues. CDR1 LGHDT and CDR2 YNNKEL come from the germline V gene (reference sequence). Germline trimming cut 5 bases from V and 4 bases from J; bases unmatched to any gene: 8. CDR3: CASSAGDSSNQPQHF. DNA for the CDR3: TGTGCCAGCAGCGCCGGGGACAGCAGTAATCAGCCCCAGCATTTT.

The rearrangement links TRBV7-8 to TRBJ2-5; D could derive from TRBD1 or TRBD2 (5 bases each). The CDR3 totals 14 residues. V shed 7 bases and J shed 4 bases, with 16 bases lying between them. Germline lookup yields CDR1 SGHVS and CDR2 FQNEAQ. The CDR3 reads CASNPLGVRETQYF. CDR3 sequence (DNA): TGTGCCAGCAATCCCTTGGGGGTGCGAGAGACCCAGTACTTC.

This clonotype appeared a few times. The V call is TRBV10-3, the J call TRBJ1-1, with D unresolved. V shed 5 bases and J shed 0 bases, with 13 bases lying between them. The germline gives CDR1 ENHRY, CDR2 SYGVKD. The CDR3 has 15 residues. The CDR3 coding sequence is TGTGCCATCAGTAATAGGGTAACAATGAACACTGAAGCTTTCTTT. Amino acid sequence: CAISNRVTMNTEAFF.

This clonotype was observed a handful of times. The chain links TRBV7-9 to TRBJ2-1; 12 bases agree with TRBD2. Germline CDR1 reads SEHNR; CDR2 reads FQNEAQ (reference sequence). With 5 bases clipped from V and 0 bases from J, the junction kept 5 bases outside the gene matches. The CDR3 totals 17 residues. The CDR3 here is CASSHRTSGNSYNEQFF. Written as DNA, the CDR3 is TGTGCCAGCAGCCACCGGACTAGCGGGAACTCCTACAATGAGCAGTTCTTC. Full variable domain (remainder filled in from reference TRBV7-9 and TRBJ2-1): DTGVSQNPRHKITKRGQNVTFRCDPISEHNRLYWYRQTLGQGPEFLTYFQNEAQLEKSRLLSDRFSAERPKGSFSTLEIQRTEQGDSAMYLCASSHRTSGNSYNEQFFGPGTRLTVL.

The rearrangement links TRBV12-3 or TRBV12-4 to TRBJ2-3; 7 nucleotides agree with TRBD1. CDR3 length: 16 amino acids. Unmatched junction bases numbered 12, after V lost 6 bases and J lost 3 bases. The CDR3 region is CASSRQGPEGTDTQYF. For the CDR3, the DNA is TGTGCCAGCAGCAGACAGGGTCCCGAGGGTACAGATACGCAGTATTTT.

In its sample, this clonotype was seen a few times. The chain joins TRBV24-1 to TRBJ2-1, with D perhaps matching TRBD2 (5 bases). Trimming took 8 bases from V and 5 from J, leaving 6 bases between them. The germline CDR1 and CDR2 sequences are KGHDR and SFDVKD. The CDR3 loop spans 11 amino acids. The CDR3 protein is CATKRNNEQFF. The CDR3 region has the DNA TGTGCCACCAAGCGGAACAATGAGCAGTTCTTC.

This clonotype was observed at least ten times. V usage is TRBV7-2 and J usage is TRBJ1-4; 7 nucleotides agree with TRBD1. V was clipped by 3 bases and J by 6 bases; unmatched bases: 28. The CDR3 length is 22 residues. The V gene's germline CDR1 is SGHTA and CDR2 FQGNSA. CDR3 sequence: CASSFKWYPPSTQGPSYEKLFF. The CDR3 DNA follows: TGTGCCAGCAGCTTCAAGTGGTATCCCCCGTCAACACAGGGGCCCAGTTATGAAAAACTGTTTTTT.

In this sample, this clonotype turned up a few times. This chain uses TRBV20-1 with TRBJ2-1; 7 bases are shared with TRBD2. CDR1 is DFQATT and CDR2 is SNEGSKA in the germline V gene (reference sequence). The V segment lost 6 bases and the J segment 8 bases; nucleotides outside the gene matches: 13. The CDR3 consists of 14 residues. CDR3 sequence (DNA): TGCAGTGCCCCCCTTGAGGGAGGGTTGGATGAGCAGTTCTTC. Protein sequence: CSAPLEGGLDEQFF.

This clonotype was detected a few times. The rearrangement joins TRBV30 to TRBJ1-1, with TRBD1 identical over 9 bases. Germline V CDR1 and CDR2: GTSNPN, SVGIG (reference sequence). J lost 1 base, V lost 3 bases, and 6 bases had no gene match. The CDR3 runs to 15 residues. CDR3 amino acids: CAWRRPGQGNTEAFF. DNA for the CDR3: TGTGCCTGGAGGCGCCCGGGACAGGGGAACACTGAAGCTTTCTTT.

V gene TRBV21-1 combines with J gene TRBJ2-5. TRBV21-1 is a recognized pseudogene. The CDR3 spans 15 residues. The CDR3, as DNA: TGTGCCAGCAGCAAAGCGGAGCGTCGGGTGTGGACCCAGTACTTC. Translated, it gives CASSKAERRVWTQYF.

Only a few counts were recorded for this clonotype. The chain recombines TRBV2 with TRBJ1-1, with 7 bases matching TRBD1. V was clipped by 7 bases and J by 8 bases; unmatched bases: 10. The germline V gene encodes CDR1 SNHLY and CDR2 FYNNEI. This CDR3 is built from 13 residues. For the CDR3, the DNA is TGTGCCAGCACTATTGACAGGGTTTCCGAAGCTTTCTTT. This gives the protein CASTIDRVSEAFF.

The chain has TRBV5-1 and TRBJ2-3; D perhaps matches TRBD1 (5 bases). V shed 0 bases and J shed 2 bases, with 10 bases lying between them. The CDR3 covers 15 residues. Germline V CDR1 and CDR2: SGHRS, YFSETQ. The CDR3 nucleotides read TGCGCCAGCAGCTTGGCCGACAGATACACAGATACGCAGTATTTT. Amino acids: CASSLADRYTDTQYF.

This clonotype was observed a few times. The chain recombines TRBV25-1 with TRBJ2-3, with TRBD1 identical over 9 bases. The CDR3 extends over 16 amino acids. V trimming: 3 bases; J trimming: 0 bases; junction bases outside the gene matches: 4. Germline V CDR1 and CDR2: MGHDK, SYGVNS. The CDR3 DNA reads as TGTGCCAGCAGTGACGCGGGACAGGGTAGCACAGATACGCAGTATTTT. It specifies CASSDAGQGSTDTQYF.

The CDR3 DNA reads as TGTGCCAGCAGCTTTGCGACCTACGAGCAGTACTTC. Its protein is CASSFATYEQYF. The V and J genes are TRBV5-4 and TRBJ2-7; D gene uncertain. The CDR3 is 12 amino acids. Germline V lookup: CDR1 SGHNT, CDR2 YYREEE (reference sequence). The V end lost 2 bases, the J end lost 2 bases, and 5 bases lay between the germline ends. The full variable domain, rest sourced from reference TRBV5-4 and TRBJ2-7, is ETGVTQSPTHLIKTRGQQVTLRCSSQSGHNTVSWYQQALGQGPQFIFQYYREEENGRGNFPPRFSGLQFPNYSSELNVNALELDDSALYLCASSFATYEQYFGPGTRLTVT.

This chain links TRBV27 with TRBJ2-7; D remains ambiguous. V dropped 7 bases and J dropped 4 bases, with 8 bases sitting between them. The CDR3 spans 11 residues. In germline, CDR1 is MNHEY, CDR2 SMNVEV (reference sequence). The CDR3 coding sequence is TGTGCCAGCACTCTAGATTACGAGCAGTACGTC. Protein product: CASTLDYEQYV.